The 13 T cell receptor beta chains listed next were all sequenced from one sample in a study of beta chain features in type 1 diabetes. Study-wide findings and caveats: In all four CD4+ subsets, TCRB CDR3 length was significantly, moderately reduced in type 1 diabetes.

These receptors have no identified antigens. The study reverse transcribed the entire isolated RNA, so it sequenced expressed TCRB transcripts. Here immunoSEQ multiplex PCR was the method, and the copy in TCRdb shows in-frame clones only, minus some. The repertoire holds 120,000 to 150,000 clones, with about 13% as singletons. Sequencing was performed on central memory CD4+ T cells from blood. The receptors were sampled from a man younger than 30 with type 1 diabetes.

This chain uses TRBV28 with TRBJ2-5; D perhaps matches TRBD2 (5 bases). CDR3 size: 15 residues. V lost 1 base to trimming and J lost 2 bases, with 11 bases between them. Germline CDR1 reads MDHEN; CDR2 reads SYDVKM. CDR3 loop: CASSLYVASQETQYF. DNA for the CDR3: TGTGCCAGCAGTTTATATGTAGCGTCACAAGAGACCCAGTACTTC.

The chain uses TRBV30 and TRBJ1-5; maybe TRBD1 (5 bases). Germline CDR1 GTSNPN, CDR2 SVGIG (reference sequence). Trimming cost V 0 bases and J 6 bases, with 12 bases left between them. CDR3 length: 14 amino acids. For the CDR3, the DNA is TGTGCCTGGAGTGTTGGCAGGGATGGTCAGCCCCAGCATTTT. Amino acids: CAWSVGRDGQPQHF.

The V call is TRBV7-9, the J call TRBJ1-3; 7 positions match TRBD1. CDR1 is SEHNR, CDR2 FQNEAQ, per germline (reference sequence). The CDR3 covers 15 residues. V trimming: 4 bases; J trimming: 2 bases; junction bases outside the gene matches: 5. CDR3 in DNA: TGTGCCAGCAGCTCAGACAGGGTGGCTGGAAACACCATATATTTT. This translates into CASSSDRVAGNTIYF.

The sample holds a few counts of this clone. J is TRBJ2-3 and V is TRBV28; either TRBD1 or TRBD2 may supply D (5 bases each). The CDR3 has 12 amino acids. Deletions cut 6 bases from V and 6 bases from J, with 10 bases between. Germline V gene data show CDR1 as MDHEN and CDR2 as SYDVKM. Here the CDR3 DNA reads TGTGCCAGCAGCCGTTGGGGGGATACGCAGTATTTT. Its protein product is CASSRWGDTQYF.

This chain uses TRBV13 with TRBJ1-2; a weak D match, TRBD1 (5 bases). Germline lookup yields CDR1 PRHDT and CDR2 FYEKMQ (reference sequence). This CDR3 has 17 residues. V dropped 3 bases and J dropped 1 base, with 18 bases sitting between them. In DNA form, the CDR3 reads TGTGCCAGCAGCTTGAGCTTGAGGGGACCCTTTAACTATGGCTACACCTTC. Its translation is CASSLSLRGPFNYGYTF.

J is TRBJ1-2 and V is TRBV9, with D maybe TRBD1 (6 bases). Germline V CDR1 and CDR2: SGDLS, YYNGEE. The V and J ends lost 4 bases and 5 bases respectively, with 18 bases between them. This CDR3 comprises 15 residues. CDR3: CASSPGGADAYGYTF. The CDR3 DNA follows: TGTGCCAGCAGCCCCGGGGGGGCCGACGCTTATGGCTACACCTTC. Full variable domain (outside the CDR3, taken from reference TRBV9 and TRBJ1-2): DSGVTQTPKHLITATGQRVTLRCSPRSGDLSVYWYQQSLDQGLQFLIQYYNGEERAKGNILERFSAQQFPDLHSELNLSSLELGDSALYFCASSPGGADAYGYTFGSGTRLTVV.

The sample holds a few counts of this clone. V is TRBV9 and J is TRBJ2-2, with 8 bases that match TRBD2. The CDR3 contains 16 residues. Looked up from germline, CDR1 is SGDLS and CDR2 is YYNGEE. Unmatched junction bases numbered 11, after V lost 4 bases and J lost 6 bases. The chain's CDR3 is CASSPRVLADAGELFF. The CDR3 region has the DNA TGTGCCAGCAGCCCCCGCGTACTAGCGGATGCCGGGGAGCTGTTTTTT.

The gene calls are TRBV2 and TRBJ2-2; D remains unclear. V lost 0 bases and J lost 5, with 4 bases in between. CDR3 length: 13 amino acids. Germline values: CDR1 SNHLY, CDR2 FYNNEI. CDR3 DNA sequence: TGTGCCAGCAGTGAAGCGCGGACCGGGGAGCTGTTTTTT. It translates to CASSEARTGELFF.

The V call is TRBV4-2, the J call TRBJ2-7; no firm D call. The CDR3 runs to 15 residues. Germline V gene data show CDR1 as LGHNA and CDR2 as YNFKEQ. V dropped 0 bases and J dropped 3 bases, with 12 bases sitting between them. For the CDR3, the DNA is TGTGCCAGCAGCCAAGATCGAAAGGATATCTACGAGCAGTACTTC. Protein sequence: CASSQDRKDIYEQYF.

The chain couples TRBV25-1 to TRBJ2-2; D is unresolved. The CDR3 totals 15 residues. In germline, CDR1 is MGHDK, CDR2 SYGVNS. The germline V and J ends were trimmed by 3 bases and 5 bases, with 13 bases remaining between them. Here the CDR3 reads CASSDPGPATGELFF. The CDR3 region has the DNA TGTGCCAGCAGTGACCCCGGACCGGCTACCGGGGAGCTGTTTTTT.

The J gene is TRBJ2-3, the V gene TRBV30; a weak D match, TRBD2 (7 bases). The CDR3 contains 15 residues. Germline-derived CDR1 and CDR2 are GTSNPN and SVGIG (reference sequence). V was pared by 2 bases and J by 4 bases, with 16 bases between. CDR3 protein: CAWSSAGAGSDTQYF. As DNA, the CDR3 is TGTGCCTGGAGTTCGGCGGGGGCTGGTTCAGATACGCAGTATTTT.

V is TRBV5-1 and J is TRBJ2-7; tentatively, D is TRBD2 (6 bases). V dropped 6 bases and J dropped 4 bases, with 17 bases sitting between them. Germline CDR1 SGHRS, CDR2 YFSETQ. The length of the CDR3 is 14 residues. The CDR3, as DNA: TGCGCCAGCAACCCTCGGACGGGGGAATACGAGCAGTACTTC. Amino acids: CASNPRTGEYEQYF. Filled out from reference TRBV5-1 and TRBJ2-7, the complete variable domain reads KAGVTQTPRYLIKTRGQQVTLSCSPISGHRSVSWYQQTPGQGLQFLFEYFSETQRNKGNFPGRFSGRQFSNSRSEMNVSTLELGDSALYLCASNPRTGEYEQYFGPGTRLTVT.

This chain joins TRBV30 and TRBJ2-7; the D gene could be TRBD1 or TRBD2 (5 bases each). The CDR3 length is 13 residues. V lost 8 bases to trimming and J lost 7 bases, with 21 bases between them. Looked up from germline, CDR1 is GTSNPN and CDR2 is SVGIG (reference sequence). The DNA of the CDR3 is TGTGCCGGAACCGGACGTAGGGACCGGGAGCAGTACTTC. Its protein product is CAGTGRRDREQYF.